This T cell receptor (beta chain) was found in a study of T cells after yellow fever vaccination. On the study more broadly: CD3, CD45RA, CCR7 and CD95 were used to sort EM, EMRA, CM and Tscm memory subsets. For low cell numbers, libraries were made with SMART-Seq v4 Ultra Low Input. Study results and caveats: A large majority of primary-vaccination clones showed up again after the booster (around 95% CD4, 88% CD8).

This clonotype showed up many times. TCRdb passed the 5' RACE reads through MiXCR, listing each CDR3 protein once. The table records 30,000 to 40,000 distinct CDR3 sequences, more than 6.5% of them present only once. This CDR3 region has 14 residues. The germline V and J ends were trimmed by 7 bases and 4 bases, with 12 bases remaining between them. The germline V gene encodes CDR1 SGHNT and CDR2 YYREEE (reference sequence). The specimen was PBMCs, either bulk or a sorted T-cell subset (CD4+, CD8+, memory, or dextramer-sorted; not recorded which), collected on the day of the first yellow fever vaccination. The chain is built from TRBV5-4 and TRBJ2-6; the D is unclear. The receptor was derived from a man aged 18 to 29 who received the YFV17D yellow fever vaccine. In nucleotides, the CDR3 is TGTGCCAGCCTATTTGGGCCAGGGGCCAACGTCCTGACTTTC. As protein: CASLFGPGANVLTF.